These 26 T cell receptor beta chains share one sample of origin, sequenced in a study of cytomegalovirus exposure and HLA in healthy donors. Researchers ran the PCR with 60 Vbeta and 13 Jbeta primers. The method was immunoSEQ multiplex PCR; TCRdb's version includes in-frame clones alone and lacks a portion of them. The sample shows roughly 140,000 clones, roughly 79% of them seen only once. The specimen was PBMCs. The receptors were sampled from a male donor in good health and CMV-seronegative.

The chain is built from TRBV19 and TRBJ2-5, with 11 bases matching TRBD2. The V gene's germline CDR1 is LNHDA and CDR2 SQIVND (reference sequence). V lost 2 bases to trimming and J lost 9 bases; unmatched junction nucleotides: 11. The CDR3 extends over 16 amino acids. CDR3 sequence (DNA): TGTGCCAGTAGTATAATCCGCCCTAGCGGGGGGTGGTCCCAGTACTTC. Translation gives CASSIIRPSGGWSQYF. Filled out from reference TRBV19 and TRBJ2-5, the complete variable domain reads DGGITQSPKYLFRKEGQNVTLSCEQNLNHDAMYWYRQDPGQGLRLIYYSQIVNDFQKGDIAEGYSVSREKKESFPLTVTSAQKNPTAFYLCASSIIRPSGGWSQYFGPGTRLLVL.

The chain links TRBV6-1 to TRBJ1-3; tentatively, D is TRBD1 (6 bases). The V and J ends lost 2 bases and 0 bases respectively, with 14 bases between them. The CDR3 has 17 amino acids. Germline V gives CDR1 MNHNS, CDR2 SASEGT. The CDR3 region is CASSERRQDRSGNTIYF. CDR3 in DNA: TGTGCCAGCAGTGAAAGAAGACAGGATCGCTCTGGAAACACCATATATTTT.

The V call is TRBV18, the J call TRBJ2-7; no clear D. The V end was cut by 5 bases, the J end by 0 bases, with 5 bases between. The CDR3 runs to 12 residues. Germline V gene sequence: CDR1 KGHSH, CDR2 LQKENI. In DNA, the CDR3 is TGTGCCAGCTCAGAGTTCTCCTACGAGCAGTACTTC. This gives the protein CASSEFSYEQYF. Supplemented by reference TRBV18 and TRBJ2-7, the full variable domain reads NAGVMQNPRHLVRRRGQEARLRCSPMKGHSHVYWYRQLPEEGLKFMVYLQKENIIDESGMPKERFSAEFPKEGPSILRIQQVVRGDSAAYFCASSEFSYEQYFGPGTRLTVT.

The V call is TRBV27, the J call TRBJ2-1; maybe TRBD2 (5 bases). V lost 5 bases, J lost 8 bases, and 13 bases lay in between. Germline V gene sequence: CDR1 MNHEY, CDR2 SMNVEV (reference sequence). The length of the CDR3 is 13 residues. CDR3 in amino acids: CASSAAGRDEQFF. The CDR3 DNA is TGTGCCAGCAGTGCCGCGGGTAGGGATGAGCAGTTCTTC.

The chain employs TRBV18 and TRBJ1-3; no clear D. The CDR3 is 13 amino acids. CDR1 KGHSH and CDR2 LQKENI come from the germline V gene. Trimming cost V 2 bases and J 2 bases, with 4 bases left between them. The CDR3 loop is CASSPRAGNTIYF. The CDR3 region has the DNA TGTGCCAGCTCACCAAGAGCTGGAAACACCATATATTTT.

The rearrangement uses TRBV13 and TRBJ2-7, with 9 bases fitting TRBD2. Germline-derived CDR1 and CDR2 are PRHDT and FYEKMQ (reference sequence). CDR3 length: 14 residues. Unmatched junction bases numbered 4, after V lost 3 bases and J lost 4 bases. CDR3 nucleotides: TGTGCCAGCAGCTTGGGACTAGCTTCTTACGAGCAGTACTTC. Translation: CASSLGLASYEQYF.

V is TRBV6-5 and J is TRBJ2-7, with TRBD1 matching 7 bases. The CDR3 runs to 14 residues. Germline CDR1 reads MNHEY; CDR2 reads SVGAGI. The V segment lost 6 bases and the J segment 6 bases; nucleotides outside the gene matches: 11. In nucleotides, the CDR3 is TGTGCCAGCAGAAGACAGGGATCGTCCGGCGAGCAGTACTTC. It codes for CASRRQGSSGEQYF.

V and J are TRBV30 and TRBJ2-5, with a weak D call TRBD1 (5 bases). CDR1 GTSNPN and CDR2 SVGIG come from the germline V gene (reference sequence). Trimming shortened V by 1 base and J by 3 bases, and 9 bases separated the two germline ends. The CDR3 has 13 amino acids. The CDR3 reads CAWSGLREETQYF. The CDR3 DNA sequence: TGTGCCTGGAGTGGTCTCAGGGAAGAGACCCAGTACTTC.

The genes are TRBV6-6 and TRBJ1-2; 12 bases align to TRBD1. The germline CDR1 and CDR2 sequences are MNHNY and SVGAGI (reference sequence). Trimming took 5 bases from V and 4 from J; bases not matched to a gene: 5. This CDR3 region has 15 residues. The CDR3 region has the DNA TGTGCCAGCAGTCCCGGGACAGGGGGCGTCTATGGCTACACCTTC. Protein sequence: CASSPGTGGVYGYTF.

The chain combines TRBV7-9 with TRBJ2-5; maybe TRBD2 (6 bases). The DNA end is more similar to TRBJ2-7, so the J call may be wrong. The CDR3 has 16 amino acids. Germline values: CDR1 SEHNR, CDR2 FQNEAQ (reference sequence). CDR3 amino acids: CASSPGTYGPQNEQYF. CDR3 bases: TGTGCCAGCAGCCCGGGGACTTATGGCCCACAGAACGAGCAGTACTTC.

The CDR3 nucleotides read TGTGCCAGCAGCTCCACACTAGGCCCAGATACGCAGTATTTT. Its protein product is CASSSTLGPDTQYF. The rearrangement joins TRBV9 to TRBJ2-3; D is possibly TRBD2 (5 bases). Germline V gene lookup returns CDR1 SGDLS and CDR2 YYNGEE. The V end was cut by 4 bases, the J end by 4 bases, with 13 bases between. CDR3 length equals 14 residues.

The chain carries TRBV2 and TRBJ2-2; D remains unclear. V lost 3 bases and J 4 bases, leaving 12 bases between the germline ends. The CDR3 consists of 15 residues. Germline-derived CDR1 and CDR2 are SNHLY and FYNNEI. The CDR3, as DNA: TGTGCCAGCAGTGACCCCCAGTTTACCACCGGGGAGCTGTTTTTT. Its translation: CASSDPQFTTGELFF. The entire variable domain, with the rest obtained from reference TRBV2 and TRBJ2-2, is as follows: EPEVTQTPSHQVTQMGQEVILRCVPISNHLYFYWYRQILGQKVEFLVSFYNNEISEKSEIFDDQFSVERPDGSNFTLKIRSTKLEDSAMYFCASSDPQFTTGELFFGEGSRLTVL.

This clone was observed a handful of times. V usage is TRBV6-4 and J usage is TRBJ1-1, with a weak D call TRBD1 (6 bases). Trimming pared 2 bases from V and 2 bases from J, leaving 9 bases between. The germline V gene encodes CDR1 MRHNA and CDR2 SNTAGT. The CDR3 is made up of 14 amino acids. The CDR3 spells CASSDGGDNTEAFF. Written as DNA, the CDR3 is TGTGCCAGCAGTGACGGGGGCGACAACACTGAAGCTTTCTTT.

The chain couples TRBV5-5 to TRBJ1-1, with a tentative D call TRBD1 (6 bases). Germline assignment: CDR1 SGHKS and CDR2 YYEKEE (reference sequence). The CDR3 has 15 amino acids. V was shortened by 1 base and J by 4 bases, with 14 bases between the two germline ends. CDR3 coding DNA: TGTGCCAGCAGCTTGCAATTGGGGGCCATCACTGAAGCTTTCTTT. Translating it yields CASSLQLGAITEAFF.

The V gene is TRBV27, the J gene TRBJ2-2; D is uncertain. The germline CDR1 and CDR2 sequences are MNHEY and SMNVEV (reference sequence). The CDR3 totals 13 residues. Trimming pared 2 bases from V and 8 bases from J, leaving 9 bases between. The CDR3 bases are TGTGCCAGCAGTTTAGGCGCGAGGGGGGAGCTGTTTTTT. Its protein product is CASSLGARGELFF.

This clone was observed a handful of times. This chain connects TRBV6-5 to TRBJ1-2, with D unresolved. V lost 3 bases and J lost 4, with 9 bases in between. This CDR3 region has 13 residues. Germline lookup yields CDR1 MNHEY and CDR2 SVGAGI. CDR3 residues: CASSYRVLYGYTF. CDR3 DNA: TGTGCCAGCAGTTATAGAGTACTCTATGGCTACACCTTC.

This clone was counted only a few times. The chain combines TRBV5-4 with TRBJ1-1; D might be TRBD1 (5 bases). The CDR3 length is 14 residues. Trimming cost V 5 bases and J 5 bases, with 16 bases left between them. CDR1 and CDR2 from the germline V gene are SGHNT and YYREEE (reference sequence). DNA of the CDR3: TGTGCCAGCAGAAGGGATAGGGGAGGAACTGAAGCTTTCTTT. The encoded protein is CASRRDRGGTEAFF.

V is TRBV6-6 and J is TRBJ1-1; 7 nucleotides agree with TRBD1. With 8 bases clipped from V and 4 bases from J, the junction kept 10 bases outside the gene matches. CDR1 is MNHNY and CDR2 is SVGAGI in the germline V gene (reference sequence). This CDR3 contains 14 residues. DNA of the CDR3: TGTGCCAGCCAGAACACAGGGACAGCCACTGAAGCTTTCTTT. It specifies CASQNTGTATEAFF.

The genes are TRBV7-2 and TRBJ1-2; 9 bases align to TRBD1. CDR1 and CDR2 from the germline V gene are SGHTA and FQGNSA. Germline trimming cut 10 bases from V and 6 bases from J; bases unmatched to any gene: 6. The CDR3 runs to 12 residues. The CDR3 DNA is TGTGCCATCAATACAGGGGGCGATGGCTACACCTTC. Amino acids: CAINTGGDGYTF.

This chain joins TRBV14 and TRBJ2-1; TRBD2 agrees at 10 bases. CDR1 and CDR2 (germline): SGHDN, FVKESK. The junction had 2 bases not matched to a gene; V was cut back by 1 base and J by 5 bases. The CDR3 spans 15 residues. The CDR3 sequence is CASSQALAGHNEQFF. In DNA form, the CDR3 reads TGTGCCAGCAGCCAAGCACTAGCGGGGCACAATGAGCAGTTCTTC.

V usage is TRBV7-9 and J usage is TRBJ2-7, with 7 bases identical to TRBD2. This CDR3 has 13 amino acids. Looked up from germline, CDR1 is SEHNR and CDR2 is FQNEAQ (reference sequence). Germline trimming cut 2 bases from V and 3 bases from J; bases unmatched to any gene: 1. The CDR3 here is CASSLSGGYEQYF. In nucleotides, the CDR3 is TGTGCCAGCAGCTTATCGGGGGGCTACGAGCAGTACTTC. Using reference TRBV7-9 and TRBJ2-7 for the parts outside the CDR3, the full variable domain is DTGVSQNPRHKITKRGQNVTFRCDPISEHNRLYWYRQTLGQGPEFLTYFQNEAQLEKSRLLSDRFSAERPKGSFSTLEIQRTEQGDSAMYLCASSLSGGYEQYFGPGTRLTVT.

The gene calls are TRBV6-1 and TRBJ1-3; D perhaps matches TRBD1 (5 bases). Germline CDR1 and CDR2: MNHNS and SASEGT. The CDR3 contains 18 residues. Trimming stripped 0 bases from V and 4 bases from J, with 19 bases between. CDR3 sequence (DNA): TGTGCCAGCAGTGAAGCTGGGATTTTTAGGGGTAGAGGAAACACCATATATTTT. This sequence encodes CASSEAGIFRGRGNTIYF.

To note about this clone: Other DNA sequences from this sample encode an identical CDR3 as well. This sequence joins TRBV27 and TRBJ1-1; D possibly corresponds to TRBD1 (6 bases). Germline lookup yields CDR1 MNHEY and CDR2 SMNVEV (reference sequence). There are 14 residues in the CDR3. V was trimmed by 4 bases and J by 2 bases, leaving 11 bases between them. The CDR3 is CASSSRGRNTEAFF. The CDR3 DNA reads TGTGCCAGCAGTTCCAGGGGTCGAAACACTGAAGCTTTCTTT.

For the CDR3, the DNA is TGTGCCATCACTCCGGGGACTAGTCGGGAGCAGTACTTC. It encodes CAITPGTSREQYF. This sequence joins TRBV10-3 and TRBJ2-7; the match to TRBD2 covers 8 bases. The CDR3 runs 13 residues. Germline V gene lookup returns CDR1 ENHRY and CDR2 SYGVKD. V was pared by 7 bases and J by 7 bases, with 9 bases of the junction left unmatched.

A note on this clone: A read error may produce the germline difference seen at one junction end. The rearrangement uses TRBV19 and TRBJ2-2, with D possibly being TRBD1 (5 bases). Germline CDR1 and CDR2: LNHDA and SQIVND (reference sequence). The CDR3 sequence is 16 residues long. CDR3 sequence reads: CARSSPQETNTGELFF. Here the CDR3 DNA reads TGTGCCCGTAGTAGCCCACAGGAAACGAACACCGGGGAGCTGTTTTTT.

V and J are TRBV10-2 and TRBJ1-1; a possible D gene is TRBD1 (6 bases). The CDR3 consists of 15 residues. Trimming took 4 bases from V and 1 from J, leaving 13 bases between them. The germline V gene has CDR1 WSHSY and CDR2 SAAADI. The CDR3 spells CASSAQGHQNTEAFF. CDR3 nucleotide sequence: TGCGCCAGCAGTGCCCAGGGACATCAGAACACTGAAGCTTTCTTT.